This T cell receptor (beta chain) was retrieved from a study of shared clonotypes between healthy human individuals. The study, taken as a whole, reports: Relative to memory subsets, naive subsets generally showed larger estimated richness.

Note on this clone: Its antigen is not identified.

As defined, naive CD8 cells were CD45RO-negative and positively selected for CCR7, with terminally differentiated effector memory CD45RA+ cells excluded. Sorted-subset replicate PCR reactions contained 150 to 200 ng DNA, corresponding to about 30,000 T cell genomes. This table comes from immunoSEQ multiplex PCR, and its TCRdb copy is limited to in-frame clones, with some not included. The data contain 2 million to 2.5 million clones, approximately 94% of them seen just once; the ten biggest clones take up 1.7%. The receptor was derived from a man in his late teens or twenties in good health. Some clones in this sample may be carry-over from other donors' samples. The sample comprised naive CD8+ T cells from PBMCs.

The CDR3 here is CASSPRLAGGVETQYF. CDR3 coding DNA: TGTGCCAGCAGTCCTAGACTAGCGGGAGGGGTTGAGACCCAGTACTTC. The rearrangement joins TRBV27 to TRBJ2-5; 14 nucleotides agree with TRBD2. The CDR3 loop spans 16 amino acids. CDR1 is MNHEY, CDR2 SMNVEV, per germline (reference sequence). V gave up 5 bases and J gave up 5 bases; unmatched junction bases: 7.